The rows below give T cell receptor beta chains drawn from one sample of a study of cytomegalovirus exposure and HLA in healthy donors. TCRdb's table, derived via immunoSEQ multiplex PCR, lists solely in-frame clones and lacks some. The table includes more than 100,000 clones, about two thirds detected once. The source material was PBMCs. The origin of the receptors is a middle-aged woman in good health and CMV-seropositive. Each CDR3 is given with its conserved first and last residue. D genes are given only for firm matches. For some rows the clone size is stated as once, few or many, or as a class when expanded; others skip it.

J: TRBJ2-3
V: TRBV16
D: NA
size: NA
CDR3: CASTKGRTDTQYF
DNA: TGTGCCAGCACGAAGGGGCGGACAGATACGCAGTATTTT

J: TRBJ2-1
V: TRBV5-1
D: NA
size: NA
CDR3: CASSLGQAQFF
DNA: TGCGCCAGCAGCTTAGGACAAGCGCAGTTCTTC

J: TRBJ2-7
V: TRBV7-2
D: NA
size: NA
CDR3: CASSLDLEQYF
DNA: TGTGCCAGCAGCTTAGACCTCGAGCAGTACTTC

J: TRBJ2-1
V: TRBV7-3
D: TRBD1
size: NA
CDR3: CASSPWTGMSEQFF
DNA: TGTGCCAGCAGCCCTTGGACAGGAATGAGTGAGCAGTTCTTC

J: TRBJ1-1
V: TRBV7-3
D: TRBD1
size: NA
CDR3: CASSRTGADTEAFF
DNA: TGTGCCAGCAGCCGGACAGGGGCAGACACTGAAGCTTTCTTT

J: TRBJ1-5
V: TRBV9
D: NA
size: NA
CDR3: CASSVGGGFEPQHF
DNA: TGTGCCAGCAGCGTAGGGGGGGGGTTTGAGCCCCAGCATTTT

J: TRBJ1-3
V: TRBV6-5
D: NA
size: NA
CDR3: CASSPGRSSGNTIYF
DNA: TGTGCCAGCAGCCCCGGGAGGAGCTCTGGAAACACCATATATTTT

J: TRBJ1-1
V: TRBV5-4
D: NA
size: NA
CDR3: CASSFYRQHTEAFF
DNA: TGTGCCAGCAGCTTCTACCGACAGCACACTGAAGCTTTCTTT

J: TRBJ2-7
V: TRBV7-9
D: TRBD1
size: few
CDR3: CASSLAGQGPEQYF
DNA: TGTGCCAGCAGCTTAGCCGGACAGGGCCCCGAGCAGTACTTC

J: TRBJ2-3
V: TRBV7-6
D: TRBD2
size: once
CDR3: CAGSAGPVDTQYF
DNA: TGTGCCGGATCAGCGGGGCCTGTAGATACGCAGTATTTT

J: TRBJ1-3
V: TRBV7-9
D: TRBD1
size: NA
CDR3: CASSSDRGGNTIYF
DNA: TGTGCCAGCAGCTCGGACAGGGGCGGAAACACCATATATTTT

J: TRBJ1-2
V: TRBV5-6
D: TRBD1
size: NA
CDR3: CASSSDRGLNGYTF
DNA: TGTGCCAGCAGCTCTGACAGGGGCCTTAATGGCTACACCTTC

J: TRBJ2-1
V: TRBV2
D: TRBD1
size: once
CDR3: CASCRDRGVYNEQFF
DNA: TGTGCCAGCTGCCGGGACAGGGGCGTTTACAATGAGCAGTTCTTC

J: TRBJ2-1
V: TRBV5-6
D: TRBD2
size: NA
CDR3: CASSLGPAGANEQFF
DNA: TGTGCCAGCAGCTTGGGGCCAGCGGGGGCGAATGAGCAGTTCTTC

J: TRBJ1-5
V: TRBV7-2
D: NA
size: NA
CDR3: CASSPRTGRHQPQHF
DNA: TGTGCCAGCAGCCCCCGAACAGGGCGGCATCAGCCCCAGCATTTT

J: TRBJ2-1
V: TRBV25-1
D: TRBD1
size: NA
CDR3: CASSHSDRVNEQFF
DNA: TGTGCCAGCAGTCATTCAGACAGGGTCAATGAGCAGTTCTTC

J: TRBJ1-1
V: TRBV18
D: NA
size: once
CDR3: CASSPDSLNTEAFF
DNA: TGTGCCAGCTCACCGGACAGTTTGAACACTGAAGCTTTCTTT

J: TRBJ2-7
V: TRBV6-5
D: TRBD1
size: NA
CDR3: CASKRTGRYEQYF
DNA: TGTGCCAGCAAACGGACAGGGAGGTACGAGCAGTACTTC

J: TRBJ1-4
V: TRBV18
D: NA
size: few
CDR3: CASSYSNEKLFF
DNA: TGTGCCAGCTCATACAGTAATGAAAAACTGTTTTTT

J: TRBJ1-6
V: TRBV4-1
D: NA
size: NA
CDR3: CASSQDPGYDNSPLHF
DNA: TGCGCCAGCAGCCAAGATCCGGGGTATGATAATTCACCCCTCCACTTT

J: TRBJ2-2
V: TRBV7-2
D: NA
size: NA
CDR3: CAETRGANTGELFF
DNA: TGTGCCGAAACTAGAGGTGCGAACACCGGGGAGCTGTTTTTT

J: TRBJ2-7
V: TRBV5-1
D: NA
size: NA
CDR3: CASSLDGSYEQYF
DNA: TGCGCCAGCAGCTTGGACGGCTCCTACGAGCAGTACTTC

J: TRBJ2-6
V: TRBV14
D: NA
size: NA
CDR3: CASSQLGAGANVLTF
DNA: TGTGCCAGCAGCCAATTAGGGGCTGGGGCCAACGTCCTGACTTTC

J: TRBJ1-1
V: TRBV29-1
D: TRBD1
size: NA
CDR3: CSVQGWNTEAFF
DNA: TGCAGCGTACAGGGGTGGAACACTGAAGCTTTCTTT

J: TRBJ2-1
V: TRBV6-5
D: NA
size: NA
CDR3: CASSYEGSSYNEQFF
DNA: TGTGCCAGCAGTTACGAAGGGAGCTCCTACAATGAGCAGTTCTTC

J: TRBJ2-7
V: TRBV7-6
D: TRBD1
size: NA
CDR3: CASSLDVDRGYEQYF
DNA: TGTGCCAGCAGCTTAGATGTGGACAGGGGCTACGAGCAGTACTTC

J: TRBJ1-2
V: TRBV10-3
D: NA
size: NA
CDR3: CAIRGRNEHVYGYTF
DNA: TGTGCCATAAGAGGTCGCAACGAACATGTCTATGGCTACACCTTC

J: TRBJ1-6
V: TRBV7-9
D: NA
size: few
CDR3: CASSLAAMNSPLHF
DNA: TGTGCCAGCAGCTTAGCAGCTATGAATTCACCCCTCCACTTT

J: TRBJ1-1
V: TRBV7-2
D: NA
size: NA
CDR3: CASSSEDSLNTEAFF
DNA: TGTGCCAGCAGCTCGGAGGACTCTTTAAACACTGAAGCTTTCTTT

J: TRBJ1-2
V: TRBV6-5
D: NA
size: once
CDR3: CASSQDRENYGYTF
DNA: TGTGCCAGCAGTCAGGACAGAGAGAACTATGGCTACACCTTC

J: TRBJ1-3
V: TRBV6-5
D: NA
size: NA
CDR3: CASSPGSSGNTIYF
DNA: TGTGCCAGCAGCCCAGGCAGCTCTGGAAACACCATATATTTT

J: TRBJ1-1
V: TRBV7-2
D: NA
size: NA
CDR3: CASSVRGGGNAEAFF
DNA: TGTGCCAGCAGCGTGCGAGGGGGGGGGAACGCTGAAGCTTTCTTT

J: TRBJ1-2
V: TRBV13
D: TRBD1
size: NA
CDR3: CASSPGTGRYGYTF
DNA: TGTGCCAGCAGCCCTGGGACAGGGCGCTATGGCTACACCTTC

J: TRBJ2-5
V: TRBV6-4
D: NA
size: NA
CDR3: CASSEGLGETQYF
DNA: TGTGCCAGCAGTGAGGGCTTGGGAGAGACCCAGTACTTC

J: TRBJ2-7
V: TRBV27
D: TRBD1
size: NA
CDR3: CATSPGTVPYEQYF
DNA: TGTGCCACCTCGCCTGGGACAGTTCCCTACGAGCAGTACTTC

J: TRBJ2-3
V: TRBV9
D: TRBD2
size: NA
CDR3: CASSVAGGQGDTQYF
DNA: TGTGCCAGCAGCGTAGCGGGGGGGCAGGGAGATACGCAGTATTTT

J: TRBJ2-5
V: TRBV19
D: NA
size: NA
CDR3: CASSTQGGQETQYF
DNA: TGTGCCAGTAGTACACAGGGCGGGCAAGAGACCCAGTACTTC

J: TRBJ2-3
V: TRBV12-5
D: NA
size: NA
CDR3: CASGFTGSSGTDTQYF
DNA: TGTGCTAGTGGTTTCACCGGGTCGAGCGGCACAGATACGCAGTATTTT

J: TRBJ2-5
V: TRBV4-2
D: TRBD2
size: many
CDR3: CASSQGVGGEETQYF
DNA: TGTGCCAGCAGCCAAGGTGTGGGAGGGGAAGAGACCCAGTACTTC

J: TRBJ2-1
V: TRBV1
D: NA
size: NA
CDR3: CTSTSRAGGPDNEQFF
DNA: TGCACCAGCACGTCACGAGCAGGGGGGCCAGACAATGAGCAGTTCTTC

J: TRBJ1-1
V: TRBV10-3
D: NA
size: NA
CDR3: CAISEYEGGGTEAFF
DNA: TGTGCCATCAGTGAGTACGAAGGAGGAGGCACTGAAGCTTTCTTT

J: TRBJ2-2
V: TRBV11-3
D: NA
size: NA
CDR3: CASSPTRTTHTGELFF
DNA: TGTGCCAGCAGCCCGACGCGGACTACCCACACCGGGGAGCTGTTTTTT

J: TRBJ1-6
V: TRBV7-9
D: TRBD1
size: NA
CDR3: CASSITGVYNSPLHF
DNA: TGTGCCAGCAGTATCACAGGGGTCTATAATTCACCCCTCCACTTT

J: TRBJ1-5
V: TRBV5-1
D: TRBD1
size: NA
CDR3: CASSLAGGDQPQHF
DNA: TGCGCCAGCAGCTTGGCAGGGGGCGATCAGCCCCAGCATTTT

J: TRBJ1-1
V: TRBV9
D: NA
size: once
CDR3: CASSVEPRRGGTEAFF
DNA: TGTGCCAGCAGCGTAGAACCCCGCCGAGGCGGCACTGAAGCTTTCTTT

J: TRBJ2-7
V: TRBV27
D: TRBD2
size: NA
CDR3: CASRTSGEYEQYF
DNA: TGTGCCAGCCGGACTAGCGGGGAATACGAGCAGTACTTC

J: TRBJ1-5
V: TRBV5-8
D: NA
size: NA
CDR3: CASSFADGYQPQHF
DNA: TGTGCCAGCAGCTTCGCAGACGGGTATCAGCCCCAGCATTTT

J: TRBJ2-1
V: TRBV7-2
D: NA
size: NA
CDR3: CASSPLSGTYNEQFF
DNA: TGTGCCAGCAGCCCCTTATCAGGGACCTACAATGAGCAGTTCTTC

J: TRBJ2-7
V: TRBV29-1
D: TRBD2
size: NA
CDR3: CSVEAPGLALHEQYF
DNA: TGCAGCGTTGAAGCACCGGGACTAGCCCTCCACGAGCAGTACTTC

J: TRBJ1-1
V: TRBV4-1
D: NA
size: NA
CDR3: CASSQDRAGMNTEAFF
DNA: TGCGCCAGCAGCCAAGATCGCGCCGGTATGAACACTGAAGCTTTCTTT

J: TRBJ1-1
V: TRBV27
D: TRBD1
size: few
CDR3: CASSSLTGATEAFF
DNA: TGTGCCAGCAGTTCCTTAACAGGGGCAACTGAAGCTTTCTTT

J: TRBJ1-1
V: TRBV12-5
D: NA
size: few
CDR3: CASGLDIEAEAFF
DNA: TGTGCTAGTGGTTTGGACATAGAGGCTGAAGCTTTCTTT

J: TRBJ1-5
V: TRBV6-1
D: NA
size: NA
CDR3: CASSENQGLGNQPQHF
DNA: TGTGCCAGCAGTGAAAACCAGGGGCTGGGGAATCAGCCCCAGCATTTT

J: TRBJ1-5
V: TRBV7-9
D: TRBD1
size: NA
CDR3: CASSPGTGGGNQPQHF
DNA: TGTGCCAGCAGCCCCGGGACAGGGGGCGGCAATCAGCCCCAGCATTTT

J: TRBJ1-2
V: TRBV20-1
D: NA
size: NA
CDR3: CSGYRNYGYTF
DNA: TGCAGTGGCTACAGAAACTATGGCTACACCTTC

J: TRBJ1-2
V: TRBV2
D: NA
size: NA
CDR3: CASSEAVVEQVYGYTF
DNA: TGTGCCAGCAGTGAAGCAGTAGTCGAGCAGGTCTATGGCTACACCTTC

J: TRBJ2-1
V: TRBV10-1
D: NA
size: NA
CDR3: CASRLTGHDNEQFF
DNA: TGCGCCAGCAGATTAACGGGACACGACAATGAGCAGTTCTTC

J: TRBJ1-2
V: TRBV2
D: NA
size: NA
CDR3: CASRTGTGYGYTF
DNA: TGTGCCAGCAGAACCGGTACAGGCTATGGCTACACCTTC